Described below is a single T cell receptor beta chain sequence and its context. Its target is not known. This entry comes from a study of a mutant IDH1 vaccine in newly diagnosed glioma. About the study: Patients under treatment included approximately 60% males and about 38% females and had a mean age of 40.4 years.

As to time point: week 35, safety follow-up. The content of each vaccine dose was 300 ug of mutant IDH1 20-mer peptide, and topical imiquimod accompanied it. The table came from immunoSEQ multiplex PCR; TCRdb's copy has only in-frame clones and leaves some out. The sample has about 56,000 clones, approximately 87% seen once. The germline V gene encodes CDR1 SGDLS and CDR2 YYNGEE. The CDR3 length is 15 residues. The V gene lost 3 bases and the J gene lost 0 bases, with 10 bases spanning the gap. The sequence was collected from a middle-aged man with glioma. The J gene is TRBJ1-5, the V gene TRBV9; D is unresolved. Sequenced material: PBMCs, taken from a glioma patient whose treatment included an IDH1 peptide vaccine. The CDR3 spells CASSAGGNSNQPQHF. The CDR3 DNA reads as TGTGCCAGCAGCGCCGGAGGGAATAGCAATCAGCCCCAGCATTTT.